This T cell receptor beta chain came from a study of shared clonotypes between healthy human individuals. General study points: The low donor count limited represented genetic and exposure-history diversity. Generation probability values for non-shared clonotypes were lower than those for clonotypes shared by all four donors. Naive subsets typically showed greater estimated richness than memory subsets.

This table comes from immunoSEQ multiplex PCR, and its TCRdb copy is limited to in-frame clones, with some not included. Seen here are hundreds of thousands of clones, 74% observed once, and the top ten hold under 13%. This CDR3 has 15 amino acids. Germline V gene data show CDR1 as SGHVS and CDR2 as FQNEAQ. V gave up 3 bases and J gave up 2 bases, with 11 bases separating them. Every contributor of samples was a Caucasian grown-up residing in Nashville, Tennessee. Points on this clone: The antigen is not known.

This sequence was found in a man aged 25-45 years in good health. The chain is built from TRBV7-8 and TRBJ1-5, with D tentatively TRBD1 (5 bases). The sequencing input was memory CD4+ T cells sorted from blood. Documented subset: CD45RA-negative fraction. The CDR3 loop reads CASSLSRDRNQPQHF. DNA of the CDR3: TGTGCCAGCAGCTTGTCCAGGGACCGCAATCAGCCCCAGCATTTT.